This T cell receptor (beta chain) was profiled in a study of cytomegalovirus exposure and HLA in healthy donors. About the study: A prior study identified 117 million unique TCR beta sequences from some 180 million T cells. Falling in the Caucasian-associated ancestry cluster were about four fifths of a few hundred genotyped donors.

Whole-study results and caveats: The sole available immune exposure information was CMV serostatus.

Germline V gene data show CDR1 as SGHNT and CDR2 as YYREEE (reference sequence). This CDR3 is built from 16 residues. The trim removed 4 bases at V and 5 bases at J, leaving 9 bases unmatched. As to this clone: The antigen is not known.

PCR employed 60 Vbeta and 13 Jbeta primers. Measured with immunoSEQ multiplex PCR; TCRdb has only the in-frame clones, and not every one. Altogether about 150,000 clones are present, roughly 81% being singletons, with the ten largest covering approximately 2.5%. The chain uses TRBV5-4 and TRBJ1-2; 12 positions match TRBD1. This clonotype was sampled from a woman aged 18-29 years in good health and CMV-seronegative. Sequenced sample: PBMCs. CDR3 nucleotides: TGTGCCAGCAGCCCCGGGACAGGGGGCAATCAATATGGCTACACCTTC. Its protein is CASSPGTGGNQYGYTF.